Following are 7 T cell receptor beta chains from one sample sequenced in a study of shared clonotypes between healthy human individuals. Naivety among CD8 cells was defined by CD45RO negativity and positive CCR7 selection, thereby excluding terminally differentiated effector memory CD45RA+ cells. TCRdb's copy holds only in-frame clones and misses some; the assay was immunoSEQ multiplex PCR. This table has millions of clones, 85% to 95% appearing once. Sequencing was carried out using naive CD8+ T cells sorted from blood. The source is a man aged 18-30 years in good health.

The chain links TRBV4-1 to TRBJ1-6; a possible D gene is TRBD1 (6 bases). V was trimmed by 4 bases and J by 6 bases, leaving 10 bases between them. CDR1 is MGHRA and CDR2 is YSYEKL in the germline V gene. CDR3 length: 14 residues. CDR3 in amino acids: CASSPDSRNSPLHF. CDR3 nucleotides: TGCGCCAGCAGCCCGGACAGCCGTAATTCACCCCTCCACTTT.

The CDR3 DNA reads as TGCGCCAGCAGCCACGAGGCTAGCGGATACTACGAGCAGTACTTC. It translates to CASSHEASGYYEQYF. The J gene is TRBJ2-7, the V gene TRBV4-1; 7 bases map to TRBD2. CDR1 is MGHRA and CDR2 is YSYEKL in the germline V gene. Trimming removed 3 bases from V and 3 bases from J; junction bases left unmatched: 8. The CDR3 runs to 15 residues.

The gene calls are TRBV7-9 and TRBJ2-7, with D perhaps matching TRBD1 or TRBD2 (5 bases each). The CDR3 covers 14 residues. The germline V gene has CDR1 SEHNR and CDR2 FQNEAQ (reference sequence). V was trimmed by 5 bases and J by 7 bases, leaving 18 bases between them. CDR3 in amino acids: CASSRQQARGEQYF. The CDR3 bases are TGTGCCAGCAGCCGCCAACAGGCGCGAGGGGAGCAGTACTTC.

V is TRBV4-1 and J is TRBJ1-3; D is perhaps TRBD1 (5 bases). This CDR3 has 12 residues. CDR1 MGHRA and CDR2 YSYEKL come from the germline V gene. V was trimmed by 4 bases and J by 6 bases, leaving 7 bases between them. CDR3 region: CASSRGANTIYF. CDR3 nucleotides: TGCGCCAGCAGCCGAGGGGCAAACACCATATATTTT.

To note about this clone: The same CDR3 is also encoded by other DNA sequences in this sample. V usage is TRBV19 and J usage is TRBJ2-7; a weak D match, TRBD2 (6 bases). The CDR3 is 13 residues long. Trimming left V 5 bases short and J 4 bases short, with 12 bases between. CDR1 is LNHDA, CDR2 SQIVND, per germline (reference sequence). CDR3 loop: CASSVGLAYEQYF. In DNA, the CDR3 is TGTGCCAGTAGTGTGGGGCTAGCGTACGAGCAGTACTTC.

The chain employs TRBV25-1 and TRBJ1-1, with unresolved D. CDR1 is MGHDK and CDR2 is SYGVNS in the germline V gene. This CDR3 spans 11 amino acids. Trimming took off 3 bases at V and 6 bases at J, with 5 bases between the two ends. The CDR3 reads CASSETAEAFF. In DNA, the CDR3 is TGTGCCAGCAGTGAGACGGCTGAAGCTTTCTTT.

The gene calls are TRBV9 and TRBJ2-7, with 7 bases matching TRBD2. CDR3 length: 16 amino acids. CDR1 SGDLS and CDR2 YYNGEE come from the germline V gene. V trimming: 0 bases; J trimming: 2 bases; junction bases outside the gene matches: 8. CDR3 DNA: TGTGCCAGCAGCGTAGGGGAGGGTGCGGTCGCCTACGAGCAGTACTTC. Translating it yields CASSVGEGAVAYEQYF. The full variable domain, rest sourced from reference TRBV9 and TRBJ2-7, is DSGVTQTPKHLITATGQRVTLRCSPRSGDLSVYWYQQSLDQGLQFLIQYYNGEERAKGNILERFSAQQFPDLHSELNLSSLELGDSALYFCASSVGEGAVAYEQYFGPGTRLTVT.